A single sample gave rise to the 26 T cell receptor beta chains below, sequenced in a study of T cells in Graves' hyperthyroidism and ophthalmopathy. TCR beta CDR3 region amplification was performed from RNA transcripts. An initial round of RT-PCR targeting the TCR CDR3 relied on the HTBI primer set. MiXCR was run by TCRdb on the multiplex PCR reads, yielding one entry per CDR3 protein. The sample carries 500,000 to 650,000 distinct CDR3 sequences, just under 20% recorded once. The sample was blood. The receptor set was obtained from a middle-aged man with Graves' ophthalmopathy.

V gene TRBV11-2 combines with J gene TRBJ1-4, with TRBD1 matching 7 bases. Germline CDR1 and CDR2: SGHAT and FQNNGV. V was clipped by 1 base and J by 5 bases; unmatched bases: 7. The CDR3 loop spans 16 amino acids. Written as DNA, the CDR3 is TGTGCCAGCAGCTTAGGGAGGGGACAGAAAAATGAAAAACTGTTTTTT. Its protein product is CASSLGRGQKNEKLFF.

This chain connects TRBV18 to TRBJ2-1; 8 positions agree with TRBD2. V was pared by 8 bases and J by 9 bases, with 12 bases of the junction left unmatched. The germline V gene has CDR1 KGHSH and CDR2 LQKENI. This CDR3 region has 14 residues. In nucleotides, the CDR3 is TGTGCCAGCCCCGGCGGGAGGCTACAAATTGAGCAGTTCTTC. Translation: CASPGGRLQIEQFF.

This sequence joins TRBV20-1 and TRBJ2-5, with TRBD2 identical over 10 bases. V was pared by 2 bases and J by 6 bases, with 15 bases of the junction left unmatched. Germline-derived CDR1 and CDR2 are DFQATT and SNEGSKA (reference sequence). CDR3 length: 17 amino acids. CDR3 loop: CSARPMGLAGVAKTQYF. CDR3 nucleotides: TGCAGTGCTAGACCCATGGGGCTAGCGGGGGTTGCAAAGACCCAGTACTTC.

The chain employs TRBV10-3 and TRBJ2-5; D remains ambiguous. Germline values: CDR1 ENHRY, CDR2 SYGVKD. This CDR3 region has 11 residues. The V and J ends lost 8 bases and 1 base respectively, with 5 bases between them. CDR3 in DNA: TGTGCCATCGGCCCCCAAGAGACCCAGTACTTC. Amino acid sequence: CAIGPQETQYF.

This clonotype was seen repeatedly, ten times or more. The chain employs TRBV28 and TRBJ2-3; 7 nucleotides agree with TRBD1. The CDR3 is made up of 15 amino acids. V shed 6 bases and J 3 bases; nucleotides not matched to a gene: 9. Germline CDR1 is MDHEN and CDR2 is SYDVKM. CDR3: CASSLQGLGTDTQYF. CDR3 DNA: TGTGCCAGCAGCCTACAGGGGTTAGGTACAGATACGCAGTATTTT.

The chain recombines TRBV19 with TRBJ2-1; D is ambiguous. Germline loops: CDR1 LNHDA, CDR2 SQIVND (reference sequence). The CDR3 extends over 15 amino acids. Trimming left V 3 bases short and J 6 bases short, with 15 bases between. Here the CDR3 reads CASSILALRGNEQFF. CDR3 DNA sequence: TGTGCCAGTAGTATTCTGGCTCTCAGAGGCAATGAGCAGTTCTTC. Full variable domain (outside the CDR3, taken from reference TRBV19 and TRBJ2-1): DGGITQSPKYLFRKEGQNVTLSCEQNLNHDAMYWYRQDPGQGLRLIYYSQIVNDFQKGDIAEGYSVSREKKESFPLTVTSAQKNPTAFYLCASSILALRGNEQFFGPGTRLTVL.

There are many counts of this clonotype. The chain is built from TRBV3-1 and TRBJ2-1; 7 bases line up with TRBD2. Germline V CDR1 and CDR2: LGHDT, YNNKEL (reference sequence). V gave up 4 bases and J gave up 3 bases; unmatched junction bases: 9. The CDR3 is made up of 16 amino acids. CDR3 nucleotides: TGTGCCAGCAGCCTACAATGGGGGGGTCACTACAATGAGCAGTTCTTC. Amino acid sequence: CASSLQWGGHYNEQFF.

There are many counts of this clonotype. The chain uses TRBV3-1 and TRBJ1-2; D gene unclear. Trimming took off 6 bases at V and 2 bases at J, with 10 bases between the two ends. The germline gives CDR1 LGHDT, CDR2 YNNKEL (reference sequence). There are 13 residues in the CDR3. The CDR3 protein is CASRNRGNYGYTF. The CDR3 bases are TGTGCCAGCAGAAATCGAGGAAACTATGGCTACACCTTC.

The V and J genes are TRBV20-1 and TRBJ2-2, with 7 nucleotides matching TRBD2. This CDR3 has 13 residues. CDR1 is DFQATT, CDR2 SNEGSKA, per germline (reference sequence). J gave up 4 bases and V 6 bases, and 5 bases lay outside the gene matches. The CDR3: CSATGGFTGELFF. Written as DNA, the CDR3 is TGCAGTGCGACCGGGGGGTTCACCGGGGAGCTGTTTTTT.

About this clonotype: A much larger clone lies one base from this, so it may be a read error. V usage is TRBV20-1 and J usage is TRBJ2-3; tentatively, D is TRBD2 (9 bases). The CDR3 runs 16 residues. Germline CDR1 is DFQATT and CDR2 is SNEGSKA (reference sequence). The CDR3 spells CSAPGGGGGDTDAQYF. CDR3 DNA sequence: TGCAGTGCCCCAGGGGGCGGGGGGGGTGACACAGATGCGCAGTATTTT.

In this sample, this clonotype turned up many times. This rearrangement joins TRBV11-2 to TRBJ2-7; TRBD2 agrees at 10 bases. The CDR3 totals 16 residues. The germline gives CDR1 SGHAT, CDR2 FQNNGV. J lost 5 bases, V lost 1 base, and 8 bases had no gene match. The CDR3 DNA sequence: TGTGCCAGCAGCTTAGGGGTCCTAGCGGGAGTTGACGAGCAGTACTTC. Its protein is CASSLGVLAGVDEQYF.

This clonotype appeared many times. The V and J genes are TRBV29-1 and TRBJ2-7; D is perhaps TRBD1 (6 bases). Trimming took 5 bases from V and 3 from J, leaving 8 bases between them. The germline V gene encodes CDR1 SQVTM and CDR2 ANQGSEA. The CDR3 is made up of 11 amino acids. The CDR3 DNA reads TGCAGCGTTTACAGGGACTACGAGCAGTACTTC. This encodes CSVYRDYEQYF.

The table lists this clonotype with many counts. V is TRBV5-1 and J is TRBJ2-7; D call uncertain. Trimming pared 0 bases from V and 3 bases from J, leaving 4 bases between. Germline assignment: CDR1 SGHRS and CDR2 YFSETQ. The CDR3 has 12 residues. The CDR3 bases are TGCGCCAGCAGCTTGGACATCTACGAGCAGTACTTC. This gives the protein CASSLDIYEQYF. Filled out from reference TRBV5-1 and TRBJ2-7, the complete variable domain reads KAGVTQTPRYLIKTRGQQVTLSCSPISGHRSVSWYQQTPGQGLQFLFEYFSETQRNKGNFPGRFSGRQFSNSRSEMNVSTLELGDSALYLCASSLDIYEQYFGPGTRLTVT.

Worth noting for this clonotype: Possible read error: a much larger clone is one base away. CDR3 residues: CASSVYLRDEQFF. CDR3 DNA sequence: TGTGCCAGCAGTGTTTACCTTCGGGACGAGCAGTTCTTC. The gene calls are TRBV28 and TRBJ2-1; TRBD1 or TRBD2 may be the D gene (5 bases each). CDR3 length: 13 amino acids. Germline V gives CDR1 MDHEN, CDR2 SYDVKM. The V and J ends lost 5 bases and 10 bases respectively, with 15 bases between them.

The chain uses TRBV27 and TRBJ1-4; 10 bases line up with TRBD1. Trimming cost V 6 bases and J 7 bases; bases outside gene matches: 5. The CDR3 is 14 amino acids. The germline gives CDR1 MNHEY, CDR2 SMNVEV (reference sequence). The CDR3 region is CASRRQGAVEKLFF. DNA for the CDR3: TGTGCCAGCAGGAGACAGGGGGCTGTTGAAAAACTGTTTTTT. The full variable domain, with the rest looked up from reference TRBV27 and TRBJ1-4, is EAQVTQNPRYLITVTGKKLTVTCSQNMNHEYMSWYRQDPGLGLRQIYYSMNVEVTDKGDVPEGYKVSRKEKRNFPLILESPSPNQTSLYFCASRRQGAVEKLFFGSGTQLSVL.

This clonotype was counted between two and nine times. V is TRBV5-4 and J is TRBJ1-3; weak D call: TRBD1 (5 bases). This CDR3 region has 17 residues. V lost 4 bases, J lost 0 bases, and 17 bases lay in between. CDR1 is SGHNT and CDR2 is YYREEE in the germline V gene (reference sequence). Written as DNA, the CDR3 is TGTGCCAGCAGCCTTCGTAGCGGCGGACACTCTGGAAACACCATATATTTT. This gives the protein CASSLRSGGHSGNTIYF.

This clonotype was picked up a small number of times. The V gene is TRBV7-9, the J gene TRBJ2-1; TRBD1 might be the D (5 bases). The V and J ends lost 1 base and 4 bases respectively, with 11 bases between them. Germline V gives CDR1 SEHNR, CDR2 FQNEAQ (reference sequence). The CDR3 totals 15 residues. The chain's CDR3 is CASSLGGLKYNEQFF. The CDR3 DNA reads TGTGCCAGCAGCTTAGGGGGCCTTAAATACAATGAGCAGTTCTTC.

This clonotype was detected a few times. The chain uses TRBV15 and TRBJ2-7; 11 bases map to TRBD2. J gave up 5 bases and V 0 bases, and 9 bases lay outside the gene matches. From germline, CDR1 is LNHNV and CDR2 YYDKDF (reference sequence). CDR3 length: 17 residues. The DNA of the CDR3 is TGTGCCACCAGCAGAGATCCTCTAGCGGGAGGAGGCGACGAGCAGTACTTC. The encoded protein is CATSRDPLAGGGDEQYF.

The chain is built from TRBV20-1 and TRBJ1-1, with D possibly matching TRBD1 (5 bases). This CDR3 spans 13 amino acids. Trimming took 5 bases from V and 4 from J, leaving 14 bases between them. Germline assignment: CDR1 DFQATT and CDR2 SNEGSKA (reference sequence). The CDR3 loop is CSAVDSWSTEAFF. For the CDR3, the DNA is TGCAGTGCTGTCGACAGTTGGAGCACTGAAGCTTTCTTT.

The gene calls are TRBV3-1 and TRBJ1-2, with TRBD1 identical over 11 bases. The V gene's germline CDR1 is LGHDT and CDR2 YNNKEL (reference sequence). J was trimmed by 4 bases and V by 1 base; bases with no gene match: 2. The CDR3 is 15 amino acids. The chain's CDR3 is CASSQGTGGRYGYTF. DNA for the CDR3: TGTGCCAGCAGCCAAGGGACAGGGGGCCGCTATGGCTACACCTTC.

V gene TRBV12-3 or TRBV12-4 combines with J gene TRBJ1-2; 7 bases are a match to TRBD1. The CDR3 is 18 amino acids. V shed 6 bases, J shed 3 bases, and the junction held 19 bases outside the gene matches. CDR3 residues: CASRVLDRTHNPDYGYTF. In nucleotides, the CDR3 is TGTGCCAGCAGAGTTTTGGACAGGACTCACAACCCCGACTATGGCTACACCTTC.

V usage is TRBV25-1 and J usage is TRBJ2-5; TRBD1 matches 7 bases. Germline trimming cut 5 bases from V and 4 bases from J; bases unmatched to any gene: 7. The CDR3 is 14 residues long. Germline assignment: CDR1 MGHDK and CDR2 SYGVNS. The DNA of the CDR3 is TGTGCCAGCAGTTATGACAGGGCACGAGAGACCCAGTACTTC. Protein sequence: CASSYDRARETQYF.

This clonotype was seen at least ten times. The CDR3 sequence is CASSLETGGEYEQYF. The CDR3 DNA follows: TGTGCCAGCAGCTTGGAGACAGGGGGGGAGTACGAGCAGTACTTC. The gene calls are TRBV11-3 and TRBJ2-7; 9 nucleotides align to TRBD1. Trimming removed 3 bases from V and 4 bases from J; junction bases left unmatched: 7. The germline CDR1 and CDR2 sequences are SGHNT and YENEEA. The CDR3 extends over 15 amino acids. Using reference TRBV11-3 and TRBJ2-7 for the parts outside the CDR3, the full variable domain is EAGVVQSPRYKIIEKKQPVAFWCNPISGHNTLYWYLQNLGQGPELLIRYENEEAVDDSQLPKDRFSAERLKGVDSTLKIQPAELGDSAVYLCASSLETGGEYEQYFGPGTRLTVT.

This clonotype was recorded many times. The rearrangement uses TRBV11-2 and TRBJ2-7; 8 nucleotides align to TRBD1. The V gene's germline CDR1 is SGHAT and CDR2 FQNNGV. With 5 bases clipped from V and 3 bases from J, the junction kept 12 bases outside the gene matches. The CDR3 is 16 amino acids. Written as DNA, the CDR3 is TGTGCCAGCAGCAGGGGCGTGGGACAGGCCCACTACGAGCAGTACTTC. This codes for CASSRGVGQAHYEQYF.

This clonotype was picked up a small number of times. The rearrangement joins TRBV3-1 to TRBJ1-3; a weak D match, TRBD1 (5 bases). The germline V and J ends were trimmed by 4 bases and 1 base, with 14 bases remaining between them. The germline V gene encodes CDR1 LGHDT and CDR2 YNNKEL (reference sequence). This CDR3 has 16 residues. The CDR3 protein is CASSPDRLASGNTIYF. The DNA of the CDR3 is TGTGCCAGCAGCCCCGACAGACTTGCTTCTGGAAACACCATATATTTT.

V is TRBV6-2 or TRBV6-3 and J is TRBJ1-2; D gene ambiguous. Germline CDR1 MNHEY, CDR2 SVGEGT. The CDR3 totals 15 residues. Trimming removed 0 bases from V and 4 bases from J, with 12 bases in between. CDR3 residues: CASSYSIPEIYGYTF. For the CDR3, the DNA is TGTGCCAGCAGTTACTCGATTCCGGAAATCTATGGCTACACCTTC.